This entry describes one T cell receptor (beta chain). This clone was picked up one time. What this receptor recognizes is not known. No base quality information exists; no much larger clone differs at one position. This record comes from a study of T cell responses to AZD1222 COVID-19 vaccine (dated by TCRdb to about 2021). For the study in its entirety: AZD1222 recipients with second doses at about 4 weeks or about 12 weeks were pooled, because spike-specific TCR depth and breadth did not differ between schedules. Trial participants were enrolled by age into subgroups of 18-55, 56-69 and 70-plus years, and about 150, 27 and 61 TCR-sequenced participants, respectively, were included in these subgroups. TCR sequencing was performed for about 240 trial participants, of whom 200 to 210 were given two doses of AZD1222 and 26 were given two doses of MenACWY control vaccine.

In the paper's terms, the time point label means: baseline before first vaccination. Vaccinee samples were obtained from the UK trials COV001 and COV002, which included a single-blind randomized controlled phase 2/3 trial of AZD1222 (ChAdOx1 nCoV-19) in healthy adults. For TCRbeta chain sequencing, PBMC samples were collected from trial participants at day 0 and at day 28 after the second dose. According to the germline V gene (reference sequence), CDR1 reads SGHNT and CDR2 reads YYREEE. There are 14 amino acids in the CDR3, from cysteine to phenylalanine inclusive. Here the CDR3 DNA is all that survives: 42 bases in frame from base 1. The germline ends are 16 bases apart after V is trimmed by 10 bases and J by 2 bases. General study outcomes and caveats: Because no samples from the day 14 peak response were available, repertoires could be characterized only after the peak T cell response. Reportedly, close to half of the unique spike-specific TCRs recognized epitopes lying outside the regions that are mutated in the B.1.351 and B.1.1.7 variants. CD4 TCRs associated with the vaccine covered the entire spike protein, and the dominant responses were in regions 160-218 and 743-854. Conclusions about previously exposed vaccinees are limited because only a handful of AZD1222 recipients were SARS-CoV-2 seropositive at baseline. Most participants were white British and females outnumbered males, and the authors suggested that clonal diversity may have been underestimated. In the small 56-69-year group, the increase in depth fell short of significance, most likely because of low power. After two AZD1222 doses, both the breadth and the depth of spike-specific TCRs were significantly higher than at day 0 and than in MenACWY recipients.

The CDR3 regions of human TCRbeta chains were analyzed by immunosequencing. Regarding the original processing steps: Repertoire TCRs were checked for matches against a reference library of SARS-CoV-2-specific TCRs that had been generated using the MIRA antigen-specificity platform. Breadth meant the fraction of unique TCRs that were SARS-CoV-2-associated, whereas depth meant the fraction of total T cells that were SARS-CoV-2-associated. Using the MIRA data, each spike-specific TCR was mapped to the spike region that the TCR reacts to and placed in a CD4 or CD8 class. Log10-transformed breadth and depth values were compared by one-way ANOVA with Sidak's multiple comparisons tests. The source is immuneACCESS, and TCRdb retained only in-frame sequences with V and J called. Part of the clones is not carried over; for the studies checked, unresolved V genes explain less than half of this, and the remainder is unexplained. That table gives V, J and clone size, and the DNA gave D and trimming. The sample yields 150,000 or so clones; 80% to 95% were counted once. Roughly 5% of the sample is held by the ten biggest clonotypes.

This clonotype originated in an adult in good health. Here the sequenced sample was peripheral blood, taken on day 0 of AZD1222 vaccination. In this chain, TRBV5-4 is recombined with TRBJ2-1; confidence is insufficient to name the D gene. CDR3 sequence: CACRLTVAYNEQFF. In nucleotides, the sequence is TGTGCCTGCCGTTTGACGGTAGCCTACAATGAGCAGTTCTTC.